This T cell receptor beta chain originates from a study of cytomegalovirus exposure and HLA in healthy donors. Germline loops: CDR1 LGHNT, CDR2 FRNRAP. The CDR3 runs to 15 residues. The PCR contained 60 Vbeta and 13 Jbeta primers. Original data processing: A follow-up analysis tallied tens of millions of unique TCR beta chains, approximately 11 million shared. Data came from immunoSEQ multiplex PCR; TCRdb stores just in-frame clones and leaves some out. V and J calls and clone size are copied from that table; D and trimming were computed from the DNA. The sample has fewer than 350,000 clones, around 90% seen once. Study results and caveats: CMV serostatus was the only immune exposure information that was available. In an earlier analysis, in 587 donors, most V segments appeared productive either ~90% or ~30% of the time.

Points on this clone: What it binds is unknown. One end of the junction fails to match germline, which may point to a read error. In the same sample, other DNA sequences code for this CDR3.

The chain joins TRBV12-5 to TRBJ1-6; TRBD1 might be the D (6 bases). The sequenced sample was PBMCs. The TCR sequence derives from a woman aged 18-35 years in good health and CMV-seronegative. In DNA form, the CDR3 reads TGTGCTAGTGGCATAGGTAGCAGGGGAGATTCCCCCCTCCACTTT. It is translated as CASGIGSRGDSPLHF.